Listed below are T cell receptor beta chains from one sample, sequenced in a study of cytomegalovirus exposure and HLA in healthy donors. Clones were sequenced by immunoSEQ multiplex PCR, and TCRdb holds only the in-frame ones, with some missing. The sample lists over 150,000 clones; approximately 81% were seen once. Sequencing input: PBMCs. These receptors all stem from a boy aged 2 to 9 in good health and CMV-seronegative. CDR3s include the opening cysteine and the closing phenylalanine or tryptophan. D genes are given only for firm matches. Expanded clones get a size class; other rows say once, few or many, or leave the size out.

V,size,D,J,CDR3,DNA
TRBV9,-,TRBD2,TRBJ2-1,CASSDRVGPERDPYNEQFF,TGTGCCAGCAGCGACCGGGTTGGCCCCGAGCGGGACCCCTACAATGAGCAGTTCTTC
TRBV5-1,once,TRBD2,TRBJ2-5,CASSLAFGLAEVQETQYF,TGCGCCAGCAGCTTGGCCTTTGGACTAGCGGAAGTCCAAGAGACCCAGTACTTC
TRBV27,-,-,TRBJ1-5,CASSPRGRGQPQHF,TGTGCCAGCAGTCCCAGGGGACGAGGTCAGCCCCAGCATTTT
TRBV5-4,-,TRBD1,TRBJ1-4,CASSFLGTGREKLFF,TGTGCCAGCAGTTTTCTTGGGACAGGGAGAGAAAAACTGTTTTTT
TRBV6-1,-,-,TRBJ1-5,CASSGHSPGSNQPQHF,TGTGCCAGCAGTGGGCACTCCCCGGGAAGCAATCAGCCCCAGCATTTT
TRBV19,-,-,TRBJ1-2,CASSIFGGRYTF,TGTGCCAGTAGTATATTCGGGGGACGCTACACCTTC
TRBV7-7,-,-,TRBJ1-1,CASSLAGGGHTEAFF,TGTGCCAGCAGCTTAGCGGGAGGAGGGCACACTGAAGCTTTCTTT
TRBV6-5,-,TRBD1,TRBJ1-5,CASSSKRQGVQPQHF,TGTGCCAGCAGCTCGAAACGACAGGGGGTTCAGCCCCAGCATTTT
TRBV6-5,once,-,TRBJ1-5,CASSYSGAAGGPQHF,TGTGCCAGCAGTTACTCGGGGGCCGCCGGAGGGCCCCAGCATTTT
TRBV18,-,-,TRBJ1-4,CASSPSLPATNEKLFF,TGTGCCAGCTCACCTAGCCTTCCTGCAACTAATGAAAAACTGTTTTTT
TRBV7-9,-,TRBD1,TRBJ1-5,CSSSLGGTGPYSNQPQHF,TGTTCCAGCAGCCTCGGGGGGACAGGCCCGTATAGCAATCAGCCCCAGCATTTT
TRBV18,-,-,TRBJ2-2,CASSPQGNTGELFF,TGTGCCAGCTCACCCCAGGGAAACACCGGGGAGCTGTTTTTT
TRBV6-5,-,-,TRBJ2-7,CASGFRGSYEQYF,TGTGCCAGCGGATTCAGGGGCTCCTACGAGCAGTACTTC
TRBV18,-,TRBD1,TRBJ1-1,CASSPLPGTGDTEAFF,TGTGCCAGCTCACCTTTACCCGGGACAGGTGATACTGAAGCTTTCTTT
TRBV28,-,TRBD1,TRBJ2-6,CASVGSRGSTGANVLTF,TGTGCCAGCGTTGGGAGCAGGGGGAGTACTGGGGCCAACGTCCTGACTTTC
TRBV28,-,TRBD2,TRBJ2-1,CASSFWASGSPGRSYNEQFF,TGTGCCAGCAGTTTTTGGGCTAGCGGGTCTCCAGGGAGGTCCTACAATGAGCAGTTCTTC
TRBV27,-,-,TRBJ2-1,CASSLSSRVGGPWKDNEQFF,TGTGCCAGCAGTTTATCATCTCGGGTCGGGGGGCCTTGGAAGGACAATGAGCAGTTCTTC
TRBV10-3,once,-,TRBJ2-2,CAISASEGSGGTGELFF,TGTGCCATCAGTGCATCCGAGGGGAGCGGAGGGACCGGGGAGCTGTTTTTT
TRBV28,once,TRBD2,TRBJ2-2,CASSWSGGLTGELFF,TGTGCCAGCAGCTGGAGCGGGGGGCTCACCGGGGAGCTGTTTTTT
TRBV9,-,-,TRBJ2-3,CASSVDVGAWTDTQYF,TGTGCCAGCAGCGTGGACGTTGGGGCTTGGACAGATACGCAGTATTTT
TRBV19,once,-,TRBJ1-5,CASSIRDEASNQPQHF,TGTGCCAGTAGTATTAGAGATGAGGCGAGCAATCAGCCCCAGCATTTT
TRBV29-1,once,-,TRBJ2-7,CSVRGGGEEYEQYF,TGCAGCGTCCGCGGTGGAGGGGAGGAGTACGAGCAGTACTTC
TRBV2,-,TRBD1,TRBJ2-1,CASTRQGFVSEQFF,TGTGCCAGCACCAGACAGGGGTTCGTGAGTGAGCAGTTCTTC
TRBV27,once,TRBD1,TRBJ1-2,CASSLDPAGGDSITF,TGTGCCAGCAGTTTGGACCCGGCAGGGGGCGATTCCATCACCTTC
TRBV7-2,-,-,TRBJ1-2,CASSHTGGSPRYGYTF,TGTGCCAGCAGCCACACAGGAGGGTCCCCTCGCTATGGCTACACCTTC
TRBV7-9,-,TRBD1,TRBJ2-4,CSSSLVQGAGLSFKNIQYF,TGTTCCAGCAGCTTAGTACAGGGGGCGGGATTGTCCTTCAAAAACATTCAGTACTTC
TRBV28,-,-,TRBJ2-7,CASSLGGPYEQYF,TGTGCCAGCAGTCTAGGGGGACCCTACGAGCAGTACTTC
TRBV9,-,-,TRBJ2-1,CASSVVATEQFF,TGTGCCAGCAGCGTAGTAGCGACTGAGCAGTTCTTC
TRBV28,-,-,TRBJ1-5,CASSLFRPRGAPNQPQHF,TGTGCCAGCAGTTTATTTAGGCCGCGTGGGGCGCCGAATCAGCCCCAGCATTTT
TRBV14,-,TRBD2,TRBJ2-1,CASSRPTSGVISEVIF,TGTGCCAGCAGCCGACCGACTAGCGGGGTAATTTCCGAAGTGATCTTC
TRBV27,-,-,TRBJ1-2,CASSSRQLLSYGYTF,TGTGCCAGCAGTTCCCGACAGCTACTATCCTATGGCTACACCTTC
TRBV5-1,few,-,TRBJ2-5,CASYSKPDFQETQYF,TGCGCCAGCTACAGTAAACCCGATTTCCAAGAGACCCAGTACTTC
TRBV7-9,-,TRBD2,TRBJ2-3,CASSLDLAGEGDRTDTQYF,TGTGCCAGCAGCTTAGATCTAGCGGGAGAGGGGGATCGGACAGATACGCAGTATTTT
TRBV28,-,TRBD1,TRBJ1-5,CASSLPGGTGNQPQHF,TGTGCCAGCAGTCTACCAGGGGGCACAGGCAATCAGCCCCAGCATTTT
TRBV6-1,-,-,TRBJ1-2,CASSYQGTNGYTF,TGTGCCAGCAGTTATCAGGGGACGAATGGCTACACCTTC
TRBV29-1,-,-,TRBJ2-3,CSVECPGSTSTDTQYF,TGCAGCGTTGAATGTCCGGGGTCGACTAGCACAGATACGCAGTATTTT
TRBV19,-,-,TRBJ2-3,CASSSPSSTDTQYF,TGTGCCAGTAGTTCCCCGTCGAGCACAGATACGCAGTATTTT
TRBV28,-,TRBD1,TRBJ1-2,CASSLPDRGYGYTF,TGTGCCAGCAGTTTACCGGACAGGGGCTATGGCTACACCTTC
TRBV2,-,TRBD2,TRBJ2-1,CASTGLAYNEQFF,TGTGCCAGCACGGGACTAGCCTACAATGAGCAGTTCTTC
TRBV5-4,-,-,TRBJ2-7,CASSLDSFSSYEQYF,TGTGCCAGCAGCCTGGACAGCTTCAGCTCCTACGAGCAGTACTTC
TRBV6-5,few,-,TRBJ1-4,CASSYLAHGGEKLFF,TGTGCCAGCAGTTACCTCGCCCATGGAGGTGAAAAACTGTTTTTT
TRBV30,-,-,TRBJ1-3,CAWSVGRAPGNTIYF,TGTGCCTGGAGTGTGGGCAGGGCCCCTGGAAACACCATATATTTT
TRBV5-4,-,TRBD1,TRBJ1-5,CASSTTGGLSNQPQHF,TGTGCCAGCAGCACGACAGGGGGTCTTAGCAATCAGCCCCAGCATTTT
TRBV7-8,-,TRBD2,TRBJ2-3,CASTRTRGRAYTDTQYF,TGTGCCAGCACCCGGACTCGGGGGAGGGCGTACACAGATACGCAGTATTTT
TRBV5-1,-,TRBD1,TRBJ1-4,CASSLRQGDEKLFF,TGCGCCAGCAGCTTGAGGCAGGGGGATGAAAAACTGTTTTTT
TRBV7-8,few,-,TRBJ1-4,CASSAGTSKEKLFF,TGTGCCAGCAGCGCGGGGACGAGCAAGGAAAAACTGTTTTTT
TRBV29-1,-,TRBD1,TRBJ2-2,CSVRTGYTGELFF,TGCAGCGTGAGGACAGGGTACACCGGGGAGCTGTTTTTT
TRBV28,-,TRBD1,TRBJ2-7,CASIPGTGLHEQYF,TGTGCCAGCATCCCCGGGACAGGGTTACACGAGCAGTACTTC
TRBV6-5,-,-,TRBJ1-1,CASTRDNMNTEAFF,TGTGCCAGCACCAGGGATAATATGAACACTGAAGCTTTCTTT
TRBV18,-,TRBD1,TRBJ2-1,CASSPSTGNYNEQFF,TGTGCCAGCTCACCATCGACAGGGAACTACAATGAGCAGTTCTTC
TRBV5-1,-,TRBD1,TRBJ1-1,CASNGDRVDTEAFF,TGCGCCAGCAATGGGGACAGGGTCGATACTGAAGCTTTCTTT
TRBV6-4,-,-,TRBJ1-1,CASTRDTPSEMNTEAFF,TGTGCCAGCACTCGGGACACTCCAAGCGAGATGAACACTGAAGCTTTCTTT